Following are 8 T cell receptor beta chains from one sample sequenced in a study of beta chain features in type 1 diabetes. Expressed TCRB transcripts were sequenced, since all the RNA that had been isolated was reverse transcribed. The repertoire was sequenced with immunoSEQ multiplex PCR; TCRdb's copy has only in-frame clones and lacks some. The sample carries around 250,000 clones, 25% to 35% recorded once. Sequenced input: central memory CD4+ T cells from blood. These receptors all stem from a man aged 25-45 years in good health.

J is TRBJ2-6 and V is TRBV29-1; D might be TRBD1 (5 bases). The ends were cut back, 4 bases at V and 2 bases at J, with 12 bases in the middle. The germline CDR1 and CDR2 sequences are SQVTM and ANQGSEA. This CDR3 is built from 15 residues. In DNA form, the CDR3 reads TGCAGCGTTGTTGGTCTAGGGGCTGGGGCCAACGTCCTGACTTTC. Amino acids: CSVVGLGAGANVLTF.

In DNA form, the CDR3 reads TGCAGCGTCGCAATGCTCAGTTCAGGGACTGGGGGCTACACCTTC. Its translation is CSVAMLSSGTGGYTF. The V call is TRBV29-1, the J call TRBJ1-2; D might be TRBD1 (5 bases). Trimming shortened V by 6 bases and J by 8 bases, and 25 bases separated the two germline ends. The CDR3 runs to 15 residues. CDR1 is SQVTM and CDR2 is ANQGSEA in the germline V gene.

The rearrangement links TRBV7-9 to TRBJ1-2; 8 nucleotides line up with TRBD1. CDR1 and CDR2 from the germline V gene are SEHNR and FQNEAQ (reference sequence). Unmatched junction bases numbered 12, after V lost 6 bases and J lost 6 bases. The CDR3 runs 15 residues. The CDR3, as DNA: TGTGCCAGCAGAAGTCTTCGGACAGGGACCCATGGCTACACCTTC. Translated, it gives CASRSLRTGTHGYTF. The whole variable domain, remainder taken from reference TRBV7-9 and TRBJ1-2, is DTGVSQNPRHKITKRGQNVTFRCDPISEHNRLYWYRQTLGQGPEFLTYFQNEAQLEKSRLLSDRFSAERPKGSFSTLEIQRTEQGDSAMYLCASRSLRTGTHGYTFGSGTRLTVV.

This clone was seen more than once but under ten times. The chain recombines TRBV2 with TRBJ2-3; TRBD2 agrees at 14 bases. CDR3 length equals 14 residues. Germline CDR1 reads SNHLY; CDR2 reads FYNNEI. J lost 5 bases, V lost 8 bases, and 3 bases had no gene match. The CDR3 DNA reads as TGTGCCAGCGGGACTAGCGGGAGACTAGATACGCAGTATTTT. Translating it yields CASGTSGRLDTQYF. Full variable domain (missing parts from reference TRBV2 and TRBJ2-3): EPEVTQTPSHQVTQMGQEVILRCVPISNHLYFYWYRQILGQKVEFLVSFYNNEISEKSEIFDDQFSVERPDGSNFTLKIRSTKLEDSAMYFCASGTSGRLDTQYFGPGTRLTVL.

This clone was counted only a few times. The chain recombines TRBV2 with TRBJ1-1; D possibly corresponds to TRBD1 (5 bases). The CDR3 is 13 amino acids. Germline lookup yields CDR1 SNHLY and CDR2 FYNNEI. The V gene lost 10 bases and the J gene lost 4 bases, with 16 bases spanning the gap. This chain's CDR3 is CATAGGIGTEAFF. The CDR3 DNA follows: TGTGCCACCGCGGGGGGGATTGGCACTGAAGCTTTCTTT. Combining the CDR3 with reference TRBV2 and TRBJ1-1 gives the whole variable domain EPEVTQTPSHQVTQMGQEVILRCVPISNHLYFYWYRQILGQKVEFLVSFYNNEISEKSEIFDDQFSVERPDGSNFTLKIRSTKLEDSAMYFCATAGGIGTEAFFGQGTRLTVV.

The J gene is TRBJ1-2, the V gene TRBV9; D might be TRBD1 (5 bases). The ends were cut back, 0 bases at V and 4 bases at J, with 13 bases in the middle. This CDR3 contains 15 residues. In germline, CDR1 is SGDLS, CDR2 YYNGEE. The CDR3 loop is CASSVAPGVTYGYTF. The CDR3 bases are TGTGCCAGCAGCGTAGCTCCGGGGGTGACCTATGGCTACACCTTC.

The chain's CDR3 is CASSYSAGGYTF. The CDR3 region has the DNA TGTGCCAGCAGTTACTCAGCCGGGGGCTACACCTTC. The rearrangement uses TRBV6-5 and TRBJ1-2; D ambiguous. The CDR3 covers 12 residues. CDR1 is MNHEY and CDR2 is SVGAGI in the germline V gene. V lost 0 bases and J lost 8, with 7 bases in between.

The chain couples TRBV30 to TRBJ1-5; D not certain. V was shortened by 1 base and J by 1 base, with 17 bases between the two germline ends. Germline assignment: CDR1 GTSNPN and CDR2 SVGIG (reference sequence). The CDR3 has 17 residues. CDR3: CAWSAPATPRSNQPQHF. CDR3 in DNA: TGTGCCTGGAGTGCCCCGGCGACCCCCAGGAGCAATCAGCCCCAGCATTTT.